Reported below is one T cell receptor (beta chain). What it binds is not known. The PCR ran on 60 Vbeta and 13 Jbeta primers. The method was immunoSEQ multiplex PCR; TCRdb's version includes in-frame clones alone and lacks a portion of them. The sample lists about 160,000 clones, 70% to 80% occurring once. The data were taken from a study of cytomegalovirus exposure and HLA in healthy donors. Study observations and caveats: The study flagged around 150 TCR beta chains as cytomegalovirus-associated.

V lost 5 bases to trimming and J lost 8 bases; unmatched junction nucleotides: 15. Germline V gene sequence: CDR1 SGDLS, CDR2 YYNGEE. The CDR3 is made up of 16 amino acids. The sample taken for sequencing was PBMCs. This sequence originates from a man aged 18-30 years in good health and CMV-seropositive. This sequence joins TRBV9 and TRBJ1-4; 7 nucleotides align to TRBD1. The CDR3 spells CASSSERGQGGEKLFF. In nucleotides, the CDR3 is TGTGCCAGCAGTTCGGAAAGGGGGCAGGGGGGAGAAAAACTGTTTTTT.